Listed below are T cell receptor beta chains from one sample, sequenced in a study of cytomegalovirus exposure and HLA in healthy donors. Data came from immunoSEQ multiplex PCR; TCRdb stores just in-frame clones and leaves some out. The sample lists 130,000 or so clones; 70% to 80% were seen once. The sequencing input was PBMCs. The receptors were gathered from a woman aged 55-70 years in good health and CMV-seronegative. The CDR3 runs from the conserved cysteine through the conserved F or W. Fields, in order: D gene, clone size, V gene, J gene, CDR3 protein, CDR3 DNA. A D gene is named only where the DNA matches it firmly. Only part of the rows carry a size: once, few, many, or a class if the clone is expanded.

d_call: NA; clone_size: NA; v_call: TRBV5-8; j_call: TRBJ1-1; cdr3_aa: CASNPRTQNTEAFF; cdr3_nt: TGTGCCAGCAACCCCCGGACACAGAACACTGAAGCTTTCTTT
d_call: TRBD2; clone_size: once; v_call: TRBV27; j_call: TRBJ2-7; cdr3_aa: CASRKLGLAHEQYF; cdr3_nt: TGTGCCAGCAGGAAACTCGGACTAGCGCACGAGCAGTACTTC
d_call: TRBD2; clone_size: few; v_call: TRBV14; j_call: TRBJ2-1; cdr3_aa: CASTQGTSGFVEQFF; cdr3_nt: TGTGCCAGCACCCAAGGGACTAGTGGGTTTGTTGAGCAGTTCTTC
d_call: TRBD2; clone_size: NA; v_call: TRBV7-3; j_call: TRBJ2-7; cdr3_aa: CASSLTSAGAYEQYF; cdr3_nt: TGTGCCAGCAGCTTAACGTCGGCGGGAGCCTACGAGCAGTACTTC
d_call: TRBD1; clone_size: few; v_call: TRBV5-4; j_call: TRBJ2-3; cdr3_aa: CASSWTGFATDTQYF; cdr3_nt: TGTGCCAGCAGCTGGACAGGGTTCGCCACAGATACGCAGTATTTT
d_call: TRBD1; clone_size: once; v_call: TRBV29-1; j_call: TRBJ1-2; cdr3_aa: CSVVLDRGSYGYTF; cdr3_nt: TGCAGCGTTGTCCTGGACAGGGGTTCCTATGGCTACACCTTC
d_call: NA; clone_size: NA; v_call: TRBV7-9; j_call: TRBJ2-1; cdr3_aa: CASSLSNEQFF; cdr3_nt: TGTGCCAGCAGCTTATCGAATGAGCAGTTCTTC
d_call: TRBD1; clone_size: NA; v_call: TRBV6-5; j_call: TRBJ1-2; cdr3_aa: CASSPRTGGYGYTF; cdr3_nt: TGTGCCAGCAGCCCGAGGACAGGGGGCTATGGCTACACCTTC
d_call: NA; clone_size: few; v_call: TRBV6-4; j_call: TRBJ1-2; cdr3_aa: CASNRSYGYTF; cdr3_nt: TGTGCCAGCAACCGGAGCTATGGCTACACCTTC
d_call: TRBD2; clone_size: once; v_call: TRBV6-1; j_call: TRBJ2-1; cdr3_aa: CASNRLAGGVDEQFF; cdr3_nt: TGTGCCAGCAATCGACTAGCGGGAGGGGTGGATGAGCAGTTCTTC
d_call: TRBD2; clone_size: NA; v_call: TRBV2; j_call: TRBJ2-2; cdr3_aa: CASSERLAGGTGELFF; cdr3_nt: TGTGCCAGCAGTGAGCGACTAGCGGGAGGCACCGGGGAGCTGTTTTTT
d_call: NA; clone_size: NA; v_call: TRBV28; j_call: TRBJ1-2; cdr3_aa: CASSVGFNYGYTF; cdr3_nt: TGTGCCAGCAGTGTGGGCTTTAACTATGGCTACACCTTC
d_call: TRBD1; clone_size: NA; v_call: TRBV28; j_call: TRBJ1-5; cdr3_aa: CASSLGTGGVQPQHF; cdr3_nt: TGTGCCAGCAGTTTAGGGACAGGGGGGGTACAGCCCCAGCATTTT
d_call: NA; clone_size: few; v_call: TRBV30; j_call: TRBJ1-5; cdr3_aa: CAWSLPGSFNQPQHF; cdr3_nt: TGTGCCTGGTCCCTGCCGGGATCGTTCAATCAGCCCCAGCATTTT
d_call: TRBD2; clone_size: few; v_call: TRBV5-1; j_call: TRBJ2-7; cdr3_aa: CASSLVGQRGNHEQYF; cdr3_nt: TGCGCCAGCAGCTTGGTAGGGCAGCGGGGGAATCACGAGCAGTACTTC
d_call: NA; clone_size: NA; v_call: TRBV7-9; j_call: TRBJ2-2; cdr3_aa: CASSLGDTNTGELFF; cdr3_nt: TGTGCCAGCAGCTTGGGGGACACGAACACCGGGGAGCTGTTTTTT
d_call: TRBD2; clone_size: NA; v_call: TRBV5-1; j_call: TRBJ2-7; cdr3_aa: CASSWVLAAEQYF; cdr3_nt: TGCGCCAGCAGCTGGGTCCTAGCGGCCGAGCAGTACTTC
d_call: TRBD2; clone_size: NA; v_call: TRBV28; j_call: TRBJ2-7; cdr3_aa: CASSPNRDYQKQYF; cdr3_nt: TGTGCCAGCAGTCCCAACCGGGACTATCAAAAGCAGTACTTC
d_call: NA; clone_size: NA; v_call: TRBV27; j_call: TRBJ2-1; cdr3_aa: CASKFLGNYNEQFF; cdr3_nt: TGTGCCAGCAAGTTCCTAGGTAACTACAATGAGCAGTTCTTC
d_call: NA; clone_size: NA; v_call: TRBV19; j_call: TRBJ2-3; cdr3_aa: CASSSYIGSTDTQYF; cdr3_nt: TGTGCCAGTAGTTCCTATATCGGGAGCACAGATACGCAGTATTTT